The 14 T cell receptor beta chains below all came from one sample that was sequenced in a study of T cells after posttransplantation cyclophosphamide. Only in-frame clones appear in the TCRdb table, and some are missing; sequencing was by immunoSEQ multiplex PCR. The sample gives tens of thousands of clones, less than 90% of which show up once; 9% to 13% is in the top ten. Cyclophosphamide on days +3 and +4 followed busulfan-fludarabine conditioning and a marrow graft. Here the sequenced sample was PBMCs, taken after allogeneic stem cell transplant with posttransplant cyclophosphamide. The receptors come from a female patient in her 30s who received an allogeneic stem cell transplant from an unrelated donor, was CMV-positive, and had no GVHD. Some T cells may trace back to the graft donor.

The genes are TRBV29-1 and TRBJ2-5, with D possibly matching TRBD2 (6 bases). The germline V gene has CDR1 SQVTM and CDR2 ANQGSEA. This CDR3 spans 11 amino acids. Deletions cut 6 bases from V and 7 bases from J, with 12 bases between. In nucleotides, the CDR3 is TGCAGCGTCACTGCGGGAAGGACCCAGTACTTC. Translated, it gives CSVTAGRTQYF.

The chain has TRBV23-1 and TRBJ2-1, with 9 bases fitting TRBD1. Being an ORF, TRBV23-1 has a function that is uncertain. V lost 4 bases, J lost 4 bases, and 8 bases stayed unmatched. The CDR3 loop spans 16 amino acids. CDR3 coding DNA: TGCGCCAGCAGTCTCCCCGGACAGGGGTTTTACAATGAGCAGTTCTTC. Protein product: CASSLPGQGFYNEQFF.

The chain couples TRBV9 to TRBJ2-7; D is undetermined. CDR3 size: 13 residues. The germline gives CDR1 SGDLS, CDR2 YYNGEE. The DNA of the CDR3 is TGTTTTTTCAAGGAGAAGACGGCATACGAGCAGTACTTC. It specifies CFFKEKTAYEQYF.

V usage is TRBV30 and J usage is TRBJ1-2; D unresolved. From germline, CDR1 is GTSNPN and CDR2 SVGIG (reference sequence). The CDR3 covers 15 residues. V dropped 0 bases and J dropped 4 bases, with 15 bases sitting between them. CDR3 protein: CAWSVAGARSYGYTF. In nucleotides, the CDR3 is TGTGCCTGGAGTGTCGCGGGCGCAAGGAGCTATGGCTACACCTTC.

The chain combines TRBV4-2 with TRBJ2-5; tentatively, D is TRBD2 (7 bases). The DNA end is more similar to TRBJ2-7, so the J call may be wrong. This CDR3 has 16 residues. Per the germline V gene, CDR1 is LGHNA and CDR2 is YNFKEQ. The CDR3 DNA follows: TGTGCCAGCAGTCACCCCGGGGGGCGTGGGTCCTACGAGCAGTACTTC. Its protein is CASSHPGGRGSYEQYF.

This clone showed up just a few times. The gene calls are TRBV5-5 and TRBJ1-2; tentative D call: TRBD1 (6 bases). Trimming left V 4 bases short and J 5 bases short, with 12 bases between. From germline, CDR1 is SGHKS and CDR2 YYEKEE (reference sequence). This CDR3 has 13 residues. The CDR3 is CASSQQGRYGYTF. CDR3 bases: TGTGCCAGCAGCCAACAGGGCCGTTATGGCTACACCTTC.

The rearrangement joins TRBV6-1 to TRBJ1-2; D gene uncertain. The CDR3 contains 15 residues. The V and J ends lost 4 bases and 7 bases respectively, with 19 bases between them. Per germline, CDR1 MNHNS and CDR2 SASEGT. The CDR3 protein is CASSAREPRPAGYTF. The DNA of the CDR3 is TGTGCCAGCAGTGCCCGGGAACCCCGGCCAGCTGGCTACACCTTC.

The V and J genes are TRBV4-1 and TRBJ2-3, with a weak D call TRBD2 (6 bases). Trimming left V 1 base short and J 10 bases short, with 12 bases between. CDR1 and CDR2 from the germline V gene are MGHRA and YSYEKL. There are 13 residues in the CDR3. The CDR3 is CASSQVRREAQYF. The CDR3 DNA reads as TGCGCCAGCAGCCAAGTAAGGAGGGAGGCGCAGTATTTT.

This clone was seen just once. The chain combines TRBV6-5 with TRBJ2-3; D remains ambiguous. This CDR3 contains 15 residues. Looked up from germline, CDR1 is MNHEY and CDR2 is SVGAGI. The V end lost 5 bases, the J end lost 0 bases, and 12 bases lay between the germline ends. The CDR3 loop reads CASSRRHSSTDTQYF. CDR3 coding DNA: TGTGCCAGCAGTCGCAGGCACTCTAGCACAGATACGCAGTATTTT.

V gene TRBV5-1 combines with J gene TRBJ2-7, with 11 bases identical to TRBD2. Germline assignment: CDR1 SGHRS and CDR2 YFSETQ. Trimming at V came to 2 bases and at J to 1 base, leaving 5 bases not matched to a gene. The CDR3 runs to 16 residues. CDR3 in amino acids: CASSLTSGGRSYEQYF. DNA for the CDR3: TGCGCCAGCAGCTTAACTAGCGGGGGTAGATCCTACGAGCAGTACTTC. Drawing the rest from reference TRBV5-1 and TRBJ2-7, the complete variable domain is KAGVTQTPRYLIKTRGQQVTLSCSPISGHRSVSWYQQTPGQGLQFLFEYFSETQRNKGNFPGRFSGRQFSNSRSEMNVSTLELGDSALYLCASSLTSGGRSYEQYFGPGTRLTVT.

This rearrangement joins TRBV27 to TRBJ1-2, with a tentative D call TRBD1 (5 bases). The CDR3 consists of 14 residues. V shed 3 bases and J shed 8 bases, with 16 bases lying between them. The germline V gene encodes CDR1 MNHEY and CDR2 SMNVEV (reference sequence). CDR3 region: CASSFSRAVEGYTF. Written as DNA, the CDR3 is TGTGCCAGCAGTTTCTCCAGGGCAGTCGAGGGCTACACCTTC.

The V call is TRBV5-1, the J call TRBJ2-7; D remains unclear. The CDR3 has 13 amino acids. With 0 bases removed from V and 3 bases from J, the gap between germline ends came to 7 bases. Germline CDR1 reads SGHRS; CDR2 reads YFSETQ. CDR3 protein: CASSLDSLYEQYF. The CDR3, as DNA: TGCGCCAGCAGCTTGGATAGTCTCTACGAGCAGTACTTC.

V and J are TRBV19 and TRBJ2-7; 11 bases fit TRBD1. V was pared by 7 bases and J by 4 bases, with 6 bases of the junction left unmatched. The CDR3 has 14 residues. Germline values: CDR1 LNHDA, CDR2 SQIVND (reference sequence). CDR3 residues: CASTPGTGGYEQYF. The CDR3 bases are TGTGCCAGTACCCCCGGGACAGGGGGATACGAGCAGTACTTC.

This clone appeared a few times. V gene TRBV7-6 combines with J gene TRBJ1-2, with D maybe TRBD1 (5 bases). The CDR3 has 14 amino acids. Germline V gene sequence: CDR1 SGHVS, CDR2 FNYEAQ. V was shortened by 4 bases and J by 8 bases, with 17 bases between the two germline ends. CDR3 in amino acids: CASSSDGWGVGYTF. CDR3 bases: TGTGCCAGCAGCTCCGACGGGTGGGGGGTAGGCTACACCTTC.